Listed below are T cell receptor beta chains from one sample, sequenced in a study of blood T cell repertoires in COVID-19. Produced via immunoSEQ multiplex PCR; TCRdb's table is partial and in-frame only. The repertoire consists of roughly 150,000 clones, with around 86% occurring once and the leading ten covering less than 4.5%. What was sequenced was peripheral blood. These receptors came from a woman over 75 with acute or convalescent COVID-19. Both conserved end residues are part of each CDR3. D genes are given only for firm matches. Size is stated for part of the rows, as once, few or many counts, or as a class when the clone is expanded.

clone_size,v_call,d_call,j_call,cdr3_nt,cdr3_aa
many,TRBV5-1,TRBD2,TRBJ2-5,TGCGCCAGCAGCTTAGCGGGGGTGAGGGAGACCCAGTACTTC,CASSLAGVRETQYF
NA,TRBV28,TRBD1,TRBJ1-4,TGTGCCAGCAGTCTGACAGGGGGCGGACTAACGGAGAATGAAAAACTGTTTTTT,CASSLTGGGLTENEKLFF
NA,TRBV5-6,TRBD2,TRBJ2-3,TGTGCCAGCCGGGACTATACCACAGATACGCAGTATTTT,CASRDYTTDTQYF
NA,TRBV19,NA,TRBJ1-4,TGTGCCAGTAGCCCCCGATGGAGTGAAAAACTGTTTTTT,CASSPRWSEKLFF
NA,TRBV6-5,NA,TRBJ2-5,TGTGCCAGCAGAAGACAGGCACAAGAGACCCAGTACTTC,CASRRQAQETQYF
few,TRBV11-2,NA,TRBJ2-2,TGTGCCAGCAGCACGACAGGCCCACGGCGAACCGGGGAGCTGTTTTTT,CASSTTGPRRTGELFF
NA,TRBV9,NA,TRBJ1-4,TGTGCCAGCAGCGTAGGACGTGCGGGACTGTCCGAAAAACTGTTTTTT,CASSVGRAGLSEKLFF
NA,TRBV28,NA,TRBJ2-1,TGTGCCATCAGGACTATCCGCAATGAGCAGTTCTTC,CAIRTIRNEQFF
NA,TRBV5-1,NA,TRBJ1-1,TGCGCCAGCAGCTTGGCTCTGAACACTGAAGCTTTCTTT,CASSLALNTEAFF
NA,TRBV6-2/TRBV6-3,NA,TRBJ2-5,TGTGCCAGCAGTAAACGCCAACAGGTCCCAAAGACCCAGTACTTC,CASSKRQQVPKTQYF
NA,TRBV19,TRBD1,TRBJ1-5,TGTGCCAGTAGTCCGCGGACAGGGGGGCATCAGCCCCAGCATTTT,CASSPRTGGHQPQHF
NA,TRBV27,NA,TRBJ2-2,TGTGCCAGCAGTTTTCGAGGAGGAACGACCGGGGAGCTGTTTTTT,CASSFRGGTTGELFF
NA,TRBV2,NA,TRBJ2-6,TGTGCCAGCTCCCGCTCTGGGGCCAACGTCCTGACTTTC,CASSRSGANVLTF
NA,TRBV5-1,TRBD2,TRBJ2-1,TGCGCCAGCGCCCCATGGGATACATTAGCGGGAGGGCCACATGAGCAGTTCTTC,CASAPWDTLAGGPHEQFF
NA,TRBV4-1,NA,TRBJ2-3,TGCGCCAGCAGCTCGAGGACTAGCACAGATACGCAGTATTTT,CASSSRTSTDTQYF
NA,TRBV5-3,TRBD1,TRBJ2-4,TGTGCCAGAAGCCGAGGGGACAGGAAAAACATTCAGTACTTC,CARSRGDRKNIQYF
NA,TRBV2,TRBD1,TRBJ2-7,TGTGCCAGCAGGGAGGACAGGGCGACCTACGAGCAGTACTTC,CASREDRATYEQYF
NA,TRBV3-1/TRBV3-2,NA,TRBJ2-7,TGTGCCAGCAGCCAACCAAACTCCTACGAGCAGTACTTC,CASSQPNSYEQYF
NA,TRBV7-2,TRBD1,TRBJ1-2,TGTGCCAGCAGCTCGCAGACAGGGTCTTATGGCTACACCTTC,CASSSQTGSYGYTF
once,TRBV5-1,TRBD1,TRBJ2-7,TGCGCCAGCAGCTCCGGGAGGACAGGGGGCGGCGAGCAGTACTTC,CASSSGRTGGGEQYF
NA,TRBV7-2,NA,TRBJ2-4,TGTGCCAGCAGCCTTCGGCCCCTAGTGGAATTCGCCAAAAACATTCAGTACTTC,CASSLRPLVEFAKNIQYF
NA,TRBV2,TRBD2,TRBJ2-2,TGTGCCAGCATGCGGACTAGCTTCTCCGGGGAGCTGTTTTTT,CASMRTSFSGELFF
NA,TRBV10-3,NA,TRBJ1-2,TGTGCCATCAGTGAGTCGACGGGTAGGGGGTCGTATTATGGCTACACCTTC,CAISESTGRGSYYGYTF
NA,TRBV7-8,TRBD2,TRBJ2-1,TGTGCCAGCAGCTTAGGACGGGGGCTAGCGGGAGGGCCTAGCTCCTACAATGAGCAGTTCTTC,CASSLGRGLAGGPSSYNEQFF
NA,TRBV11-2,NA,TRBJ2-4,TGTGCCAGCAGCACCCGGGAGATTCAGTACTTC,CASSTREIQYF
few,TRBV2,TRBD1,TRBJ2-7,TGTGCCAGCACTCCGACAGGGTCCTACGAGCAGTACTTC,CASTPTGSYEQYF
NA,TRBV4-2,NA,TRBJ2-2,TGTGCCAGCAGCCAAGATCAAGCGGGTGAGACCGGGGAGCTGTTTTTT,CASSQDQAGETGELFF
NA,TRBV9,TRBD2,TRBJ2-1,TGTGCCAGCAGCGCCGGGACTAGCGGGGGGGCGGACAATGAGCAGTTCTTC,CASSAGTSGGADNEQFF
NA,TRBV6-1,NA,TRBJ2-6,TGTGCCAGCAGTGATCCCTGGGCGGGTGGGGCCAACGTCCTGACTTTC,CASSDPWAGGANVLTF
NA,TRBV6-2/TRBV6-3,NA,TRBJ2-7,TGTGCCAGCAGTCGCTCGGTACGCTACGAGCAGTACTTC,CASSRSVRYEQYF